Sequencing of this T cell receptor beta chain was carried out in a study of tumor and adjacent non-tumor tissue in lung cancer. Study as a whole: About 4.17 million productive TCRbeta reads were obtained per sample on average.

In its sample, this clonotype was seen many times. The antigen remains unidentified. Study-wide results and caveats: Top 100 clones took a larger repertoire share in normal lung.

A modified ARM-PCR protocol with three rounds of nested PCR amplified TCRbeta. MiXCR, run by TCRdb on the multiplex PCR reads, gives a single entry per CDR3 protein. The top ten hold approximately 30% of the sample, which has 60,000 to 80,000 distinct CDR3 sequences, around 70% seen once. Germline CDR1 is MGHRA and CDR2 is YSYEKL. The junction had 8 bases not matched to a gene; V was cut back by 6 bases and J by 5 bases. The CDR3 has 15 amino acids. No cell sorting was done before RNA was extracted from the tissue. Distant lung tissue was collected more than 3 cm away from the tumor edge. This TCR came from a woman aged 50 to 60 with non-small cell lung cancer. This chain connects TRBV4-1 to TRBJ2-1, with 9 bases fitting TRBD2. The sample comprised distant non-tumor lung tissue. CDR3 coding DNA: TGCGCCAGCAGTTCCGTAGCGGGAGTACACAATGAGCAGTTCTTC. Amino acids: CASSSVAGVHNEQFF.